The 15 T cell receptor beta chains listed next were all sequenced from one sample in a study of blood T cell repertoires in COVID-19. Method: immunoSEQ multiplex PCR; TCRdb's copy keeps in-frame clones and lacks some. The sample contains about 150,000 clones, roughly 72% of which appear only once. Sample: peripheral blood. These receptors all stem from a woman of 80 years or more with acute or convalescent COVID-19.

This chain uses TRBV6-4 with TRBJ2-1; 9 bases are a match to TRBD2. The germline V gene encodes CDR1 MRHNA and CDR2 SNTAGT. The trim removed 4 bases at V and 7 bases at J, leaving 8 bases unmatched. This CDR3 is built from 15 residues. This CDR3 reads CASSAEPSGGNEQFF. CDR3 in DNA: TGTGCCAGCAGTGCCGAACCAAGCGGGGGGAATGAGCAGTTCTTC.

V gene TRBV7-8 combines with J gene TRBJ2-5; D not certain. Trimming shortened V by 6 bases and J by 5 bases, and 16 bases separated the two germline ends. This CDR3 comprises 14 residues. The V gene's germline CDR1 is SGHVS and CDR2 FQNEAQ. CDR3 residues: CASSSTREVETQYF. The CDR3 DNA reads TGTGCCAGCAGTTCAACCCGAGAGGTGGAGACCCAGTACTTC.

This chain connects TRBV27 to TRBJ2-7; 7 bases are a match to TRBD1. The CDR3 is made up of 16 amino acids. Losses at the gene ends were 5 bases for V and 0 bases for J; bases not matched to a gene: 10. CDR1 is MNHEY, CDR2 SMNVEV, per germline (reference sequence). In DNA, the CDR3 is TGTGCCAGCAGTACTTACTTCCGGGACAGCTCCTACGAGCAGTACTTC. Amino acid sequence: CASSTYFRDSSYEQYF.

The gene calls are TRBV6-2 or TRBV6-3 and TRBJ1-4; D gene ambiguous. V lost 6 bases and J lost 6, with 8 bases in between. Looked up from germline, CDR1 is MNHEY and CDR2 is SVGEGT. The CDR3 length is 12 residues. CDR3 loop: CASSHSYEKLFF. CDR3 DNA: TGTGCCAGCAGCCATTCATATGAAAAACTGTTTTTT.

The CDR3 DNA is TGTGCCAGCAGTTACTCGGGGACTCAGGGCTACACCTTC. This gives the protein CASSYSGTQGYTF. This rearrangement joins TRBV6-5 to TRBJ1-2; possible D gene TRBD1, 5 bases. In germline, CDR1 is MNHEY, CDR2 SVGAGI. The V end lost 0 bases, the J end lost 8 bases, and 10 bases lay between the germline ends. This CDR3 region has 13 residues.

This chain joins TRBV27 and TRBJ1-2; 9 bases line up with TRBD1. This CDR3 has 13 amino acids. V lost 5 bases and J lost 6; bases outside the gene matches: 4. Germline CDR1 is MNHEY and CDR2 is SMNVEV (reference sequence). The CDR3 protein is CASSTTGGNGYTF. DNA for the CDR3: TGTGCCAGCAGTACGACAGGGGGAAATGGCTACACCTTC.

The chain uses TRBV4-1 and TRBJ1-4; no firm D call. The CDR3 is 16 amino acids. Trimming shortened V by 0 bases and J by 12 bases, and 20 bases separated the two germline ends. In germline, CDR1 is MGHRA, CDR2 YSYEKL. The CDR3 here is CASSQDRGGPLRELFF. Written as DNA, the CDR3 is TGCGCCAGCAGCCAAGATCGCGGAGGACCTTTACGAGAACTGTTTTTT.

This clone was seen more than once but under ten times. The V and J genes are TRBV6-2 or TRBV6-3 and TRBJ1-2, with a weak D call TRBD1 (6 bases). The CDR3 covers 12 residues. V shed 6 bases and J shed 8 bases, with 13 bases lying between them. The germline V gene has CDR1 MNHEY and CDR2 SVGEGT. CDR3: CASSNQGYGYTF. In DNA form, the CDR3 reads TGTGCCAGCAGCAACCAGGGGTACGGCTACACCTTC.

The rearrangement uses TRBV7-8 and TRBJ2-1, with TRBD2 matching over 9 bases. Trimming took 2 bases from V and 9 from J; bases not matched to a gene: 8. Germline V gene data show CDR1 as SGHVS and CDR2 as FQNEAQ. The CDR3 is 15 amino acids. Written as DNA, the CDR3 is TGTGCCAGCAGCTTAAGCCTAGCGGGATTGGGTGAGCAGTTCTTC. Translating it yields CASSLSLAGLGEQFF. Filled out from reference TRBV7-8 and TRBJ2-1, the complete variable domain reads GAGVSQSPRYKVAKRGQDVALRCDPISGHVSLFWYQQALGQGPEFLTYFQNEAQLDKSGLPSDRFFAERPEGSVSTLKIQRTQQEDSAVYLCASSLSLAGLGEQFFGPGTRLTVL.

This sequence joins TRBV7-9 and TRBJ1-3, with D unclear. CDR1 and CDR2 (germline): SEHNR, FQNEAQ (reference sequence). With 7 bases removed from V and 0 bases from J, the gap between germline ends came to 10 bases. The CDR3 loop spans 14 amino acids. The CDR3: CASKTGSSGNTIYF. CDR3 DNA sequence: TGTGCCAGCAAGACGGGTAGCTCTGGAAACACCATATATTTT.

V usage is TRBV5-8 and J usage is TRBJ1-6; unclear D gene. V lost 1 base and J lost 3, with 5 bases in between. The CDR3 is 14 residues long. Germline CDR1 reads SGHTS; CDR2 reads YDEGEE. The CDR3 sequence: CASSLQRYNSPLHF. DNA of the CDR3: TGTGCCAGCAGCTTGCAGCGCTATAATTCACCCCTCCACTTT.

V usage is TRBV29-1 and J usage is TRBJ2-2; 9 bases match TRBD2. The CDR3 is 16 amino acids. The V segment lost 1 base and the J segment 2 bases; nucleotides outside the gene matches: 5. The germline V gene has CDR1 SQVTM and CDR2 ANQGSEA. DNA of the CDR3: TGCAGCGTTGAAGGGTCTAGCGGGACAAACACCGGGGAGCTGTTTTTT. Its translation: CSVEGSSGTNTGELFF.

CDR3 amino acids: CASSHGSANEKLFF. In DNA form, the CDR3 reads TGCGCCAGCTCCCATGGGAGCGCTAATGAAAAACTGTTTTTT. This sequence joins TRBV5-1 and TRBJ1-4; no clear D gene. This CDR3 comprises 14 residues. V lost 7 bases and J 3 bases, leaving 13 bases between the germline ends. Germline V gene data show CDR1 as SGHRS and CDR2 as YFSETQ.

This chain connects TRBV20-1 to TRBJ1-3, with 7 bases identical to TRBD1. J gave up 6 bases and V 3 bases, and 17 bases lay outside the gene matches. The length of the CDR3 is 17 residues. CDR1 is DFQATT, CDR2 SNEGSKA, per germline (reference sequence). The CDR3 spells CSASGKYRGTRTNTIYF. The CDR3 DNA reads as TGCAGTGCTAGTGGGAAGTACAGGGGAACCCGGACAAACACCATATATTTT.

The CDR3, as DNA: TGTGCCAGCAGCTTAGCGGTTCCAGGGCCCTATGGCTACACCTTC. Residues: CASSLAVPGPYGYTF. This chain links TRBV7-8 with TRBJ1-2, with a possible D match to TRBD1 (5 bases). CDR1 and CDR2 (germline): SGHVS, FQNEAQ. The CDR3 runs 15 residues. V was clipped by 0 bases and J by 4 bases, with 12 bases between them.